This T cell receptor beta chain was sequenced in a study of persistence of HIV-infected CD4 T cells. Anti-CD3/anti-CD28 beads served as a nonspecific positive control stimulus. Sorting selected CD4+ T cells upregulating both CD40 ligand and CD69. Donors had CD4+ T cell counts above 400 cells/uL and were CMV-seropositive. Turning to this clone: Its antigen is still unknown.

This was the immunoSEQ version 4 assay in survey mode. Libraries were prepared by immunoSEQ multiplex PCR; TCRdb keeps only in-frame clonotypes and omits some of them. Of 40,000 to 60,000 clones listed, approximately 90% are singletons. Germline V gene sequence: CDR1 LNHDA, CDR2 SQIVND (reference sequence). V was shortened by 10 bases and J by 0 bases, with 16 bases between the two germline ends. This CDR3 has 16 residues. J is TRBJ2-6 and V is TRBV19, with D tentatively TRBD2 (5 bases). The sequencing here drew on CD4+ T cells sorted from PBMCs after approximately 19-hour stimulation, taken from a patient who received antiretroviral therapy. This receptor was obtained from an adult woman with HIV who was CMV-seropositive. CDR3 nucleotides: TGTGCCACTATTCAAGACGGGGACTCTGGGGCCAACGTCCTGACTTTC. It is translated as CATIQDGDSGANVLTF.